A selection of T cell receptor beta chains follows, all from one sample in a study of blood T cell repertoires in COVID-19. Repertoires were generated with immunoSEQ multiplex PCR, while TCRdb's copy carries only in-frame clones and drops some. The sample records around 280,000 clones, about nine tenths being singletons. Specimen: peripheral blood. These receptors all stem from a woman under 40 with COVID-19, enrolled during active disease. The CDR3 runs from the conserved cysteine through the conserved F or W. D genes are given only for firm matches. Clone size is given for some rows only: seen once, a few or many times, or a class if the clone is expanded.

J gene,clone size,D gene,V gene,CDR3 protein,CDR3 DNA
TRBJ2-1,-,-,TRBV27,CASSLRVTSHNEQFF,TGTGCCAGCAGTTTGCGGGTGACTTCTCACAATGAGCAGTTCTTC
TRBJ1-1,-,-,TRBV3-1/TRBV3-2,CASSPRGGILLTEAFF,TGTGCCAGCAGCCCGCGTGGAGGGATTCTCCTCACTGAAGCTTTCTTT
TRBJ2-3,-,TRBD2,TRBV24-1,CATSGAGATDTQYF,TGTGCCACCAGTGGAGCGGGAGCCACAGATACGCAGTATTTT
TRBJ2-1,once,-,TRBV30,CAWIQNGGQFF,TGTGCCTGGATCCAAAACGGAGGGCAGTTCTTC
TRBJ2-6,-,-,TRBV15,CATSREQNSGANVLTF,TGTGCCACCAGCAGAGAACAGAACTCTGGGGCCAACGTCCTGACTTTC
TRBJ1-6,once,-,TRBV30,CAWSVTRVGSPLHF,TGTGCCTGGAGTGTAACCAGGGTGGGATCACCCCTCCACTTT
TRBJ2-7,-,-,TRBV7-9,CASSHDGYEQYF,TGTGCCAGCAGCCATGACGGGTATGAGCAGTACTTC
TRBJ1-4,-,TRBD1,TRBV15,CATSRTGTNEKLFF,TGTGCCACCAGCAGGACAGGGACTAATGAAAAACTGTTTTTT
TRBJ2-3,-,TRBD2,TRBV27,CASSMGTSGRVTDTQYF,TGTGCCAGCAGTATGGGGACTAGCGGGAGAGTCACAGATACGCAGTATTTT
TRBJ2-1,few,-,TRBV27,CASGSRAHEQFF,TGTGCCAGCGGTTCGAGGGCTCATGAGCAGTTCTTC
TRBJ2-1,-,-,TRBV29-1,CSAVPGVTYNEQFF,TGCAGCGCCGTCCCGGGAGTCACCTACAATGAGCAGTTCTTC
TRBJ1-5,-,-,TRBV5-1,CASSLEAGPNQPQHF,TGCGCCAGCAGCTTGGAGGCAGGGCCGAATCAGCCCCAGCATTTT
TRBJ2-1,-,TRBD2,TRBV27,CASSLNWLAGQNEQFF,TGTGCCAGCAGCTTAAACTGGCTAGCGGGTCAAAATGAGCAGTTCTTC
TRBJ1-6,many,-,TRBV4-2,CASSQDVRGGGSPLHF,TGTGCCAGCAGCCAAGATGTGCGGGGTGGTGGTTCACCCCTCCACTTT
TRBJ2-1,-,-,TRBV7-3,CASSHLGTRYNEQFF,TGTGCCAGCAGCCACCTTGGAACCAGGTACAATGAGCAGTTCTTC
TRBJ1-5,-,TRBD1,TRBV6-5,CASRTGTNQPQHF,TGTGCCAGCAGGACAGGGACGAATCAGCCCCAGCATTTT
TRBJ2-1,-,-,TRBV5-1,CASRRVLETYNEQFF,TGCGCCAGCAGACGCGTCCTAGAAACCTACAATGAGCAGTTCTTC
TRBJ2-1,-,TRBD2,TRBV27,CASRSTSGFDNEQFF,TGTGCCAGCAGGTCTACTAGCGGGTTTGACAATGAGCAGTTCTTC
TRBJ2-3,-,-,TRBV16,CASSQLRGDTQYF,TGTGCCAGCAGCCAATTAAGAGGGGATACGCAGTATTTT
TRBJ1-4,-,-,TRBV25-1,CASSEGFQGLEKLFF,TGTGCCAGCAGTGAGGGTTTCCAGGGTCTGGAAAAACTGTTTTTT
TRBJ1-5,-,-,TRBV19,CASSPGETTGQPQHF,TGTGCCAGTAGTCCGGGAGAAACGACCGGGCAGCCCCAGCATTTT
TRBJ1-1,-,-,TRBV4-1,CASRFREGNTEAFF,TGCGCCAGCAGGTTCAGGGAAGGAAACACTGAAGCTTTCTTT
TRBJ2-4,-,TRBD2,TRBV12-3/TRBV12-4,CASSTLLANIQYF,TGTGCCAGCAGTACCCTACTAGCGAACATTCAGTACTTC
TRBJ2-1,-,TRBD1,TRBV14,CASSWGQGAGDEQFF,TGTGCCAGCAGCTGGGGACAGGGGGCTGGGGATGAGCAGTTCTTC
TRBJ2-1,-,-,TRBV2,CASSGTSSSYNEQFF,TGTGCCAGCAGTGGGACTTCGAGCTCCTACAATGAGCAGTTCTTC
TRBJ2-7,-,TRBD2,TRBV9,CASSVGTSFYEQYF,TGTGCCAGCAGCGTCGGGACTAGCTTCTACGAGCAGTACTTC
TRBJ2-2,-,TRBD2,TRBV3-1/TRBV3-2,CASSQALAGVVGELFF,TGTGCCAGCAGCCAAGCACTAGCGGGAGTTGTCGGGGAGCTGTTTTTT
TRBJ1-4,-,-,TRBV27,CASSLRGGKKLFF,TGTGCCAGCAGTTTAAGAGGGGGAAAAAAACTGTTTTTT
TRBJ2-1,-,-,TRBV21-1,CASSELAGGPVYNEQFF,TGTGCCAGCAGCGAACTAGCGGGAGGGCCCGTCTACAATGAGCAGTTCTTC
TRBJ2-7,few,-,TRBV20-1,CSAILGREQYF,TGCAGTGCTATACTAGGGAGGGAGCAGTACTTC
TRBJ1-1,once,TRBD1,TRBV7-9,CASSSRQGALSEAFF,TGTGCCAGCAGCTCCAGACAGGGGGCGCTTTCTGAAGCTTTCTTT
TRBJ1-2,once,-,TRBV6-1,CASSEHEIVYGYTF,TGTGCCAGCAGTGAACATGAGATAGTCTATGGCTACACCTTC
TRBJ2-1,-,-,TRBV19,CASKGDTYNEQFF,TGTGCCAGTAAGGGGGACACTTACAATGAGCAGTTCTTC
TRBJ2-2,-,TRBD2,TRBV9,CASSATSGNTGELFF,TGTGCCAGCAGCGCGACTAGCGGGAACACCGGGGAGCTGTTTTTT
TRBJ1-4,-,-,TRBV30,CAWSPARVEEKLFF,TGTGCCTGGAGTCCAGCCAGGGTTGAAGAAAAACTGTTTTTT
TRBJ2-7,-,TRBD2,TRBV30,CAWSPRSSGSFFYEQYF,TGTGCCTGGAGTCCCCGGAGTAGCGGGAGTTTTTTTTACGAGCAGTACTTC
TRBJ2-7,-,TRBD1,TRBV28,CASSLTGIFFEQYF,TGTGCCAGCAGTCTGACAGGGATATTCTTCGAGCAGTACTTC
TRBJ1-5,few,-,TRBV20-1,CSASFGSTGPQHF,TGCAGTGCTAGTTTTGGTTCTACAGGGCCCCAGCATTTT
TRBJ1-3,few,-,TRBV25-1,CASSDHRDGNTIYF,TGTGCCAGCAGTGACCACAGGGATGGAAACACCATATATTTT
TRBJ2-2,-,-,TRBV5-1,CASSLDPNGELFF,TGCGCCAGCAGCTTGGATCCAAACGGGGAGCTGTTTTTT
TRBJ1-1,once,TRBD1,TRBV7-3,CASSLLQGAEAFF,TGTGCCAGCAGCTTATTACAGGGGGCTGAAGCTTTCTTT
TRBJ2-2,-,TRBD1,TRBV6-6,CASQDRRTGELFF,TGTGCCAGTCAGGACAGGCGCACCGGGGAGCTGTTTTTT
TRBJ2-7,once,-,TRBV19,CASSTGGSSYEQYF,TGTGCCAGTAGTACCGGTGGGAGTTCCTACGAGCAGTACTTC
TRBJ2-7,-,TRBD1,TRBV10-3,CAISESSGGSYEQYF,TGTGCCATCAGTGAGTCGTCAGGGGGATCCTACGAGCAGTACTTC
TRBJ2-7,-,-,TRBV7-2,CASSQLALGGQYF,TGTGCCAGCAGCCAGTTAGCCCTGGGTGGGCAGTACTTC
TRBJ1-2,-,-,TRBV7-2,CASSLQGTGGYGYTF,TGTGCCAGCAGCTTGCAGGGAACTGGAGGGTATGGCTACACCTTC
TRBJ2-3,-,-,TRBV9,CASSVGGSAVHF,TGTGCCAGCAGCGTAGGGGGTAGCGCGGTTCATTTT
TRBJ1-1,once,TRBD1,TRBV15,CATSRETGRTEAFF,TGTGCCACCAGCAGAGAGACAGGGAGAACTGAAGCTTTCTTT
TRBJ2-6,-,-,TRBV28,CASSEFSGANVLTF,TGTGCCAGCAGCGAGTTCTCTGGGGCCAACGTCCTGACTTTC
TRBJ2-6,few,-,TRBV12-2,CASRSSRAGANVLTF,TGTGCAAGTCGCTCCTCTCGGGCTGGGGCCAACGTCCTGACTTTC
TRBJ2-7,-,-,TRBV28,CASSIGQRLYEQYF,TGTGCCAGCAGTATCGGACAGCGTCTCTACGAGCAGTACTTC
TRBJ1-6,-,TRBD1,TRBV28,CASSPPGQGVFALHF,TGTGCCAGCAGTCCCCCGGGACAGGGGGTTTTCGCCCTCCACTTT
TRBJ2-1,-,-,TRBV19,CASSIRNEQFF,TGTGCCAGTAGTATACGGAATGAGCAGTTCTTC
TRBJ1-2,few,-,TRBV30,CAYRQDNYGYTF,TGTGCCTACAGGCAAGATAACTATGGCTACACCTTC
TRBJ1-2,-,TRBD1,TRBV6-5,CASSRGQGARGYTF,TGTGCCAGCAGCCGCGGACAGGGGGCGAGGGGCTACACCTTC
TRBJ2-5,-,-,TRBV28,CASGGWIREAQYF,TGTGCCAGCGGGGGGTGGATAAGAGAAGCCCAGTACTTC
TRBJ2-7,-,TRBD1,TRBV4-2,CASSQEGQGGRYEQYF,TGTGCCAGCAGCCAAGAGGGACAGGGAGGGAGGTACGAGCAGTACTTC
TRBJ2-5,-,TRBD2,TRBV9,CASSVSAGGGETQYF,TGTGCCAGCAGCGTAAGTGCGGGAGGGGGTGAGACCCAGTACTTC